This T cell receptor beta chain is from a study of human T cells and chemical hapten exposure. This clonotype was observed a few times. This sample's time point: pre-sensitization, week 0. Sample treatment: therapeutic diphenylcyclopropenone sensitization with weekly scalp DPC. The authors extracted total RNA from unfractionated whole blood. In TCRdb, the RACE reads were re-called with MiXCR into one record per CDR3 protein. The table lists under 40,000 distinct CDR3 sequences, approximately 10% of them singletons. Sequences were derived from whole blood, sampled in connection with sensitization to the hapten diphenylcyclopropenone (DPC). This receptor was identified in a man aged 50-60 years with alopecia areata. Some clones in this sample may be carry-over from other donors' samples.

This CDR3 reads CASSESTATQTQYF. CDR3 DNA: TGCGCCAGCAGTGAGTCGACGGCTACCCAGACCCAGTACTTC. This sequence joins TRBV10-2 and TRBJ2-5, with D uncertain. The ends were cut back, 0 bases at V and 6 bases at J, with 11 bases in the middle. Germline-derived CDR1 and CDR2 are WSHSY and SAAADI. There are 14 residues in the CDR3.